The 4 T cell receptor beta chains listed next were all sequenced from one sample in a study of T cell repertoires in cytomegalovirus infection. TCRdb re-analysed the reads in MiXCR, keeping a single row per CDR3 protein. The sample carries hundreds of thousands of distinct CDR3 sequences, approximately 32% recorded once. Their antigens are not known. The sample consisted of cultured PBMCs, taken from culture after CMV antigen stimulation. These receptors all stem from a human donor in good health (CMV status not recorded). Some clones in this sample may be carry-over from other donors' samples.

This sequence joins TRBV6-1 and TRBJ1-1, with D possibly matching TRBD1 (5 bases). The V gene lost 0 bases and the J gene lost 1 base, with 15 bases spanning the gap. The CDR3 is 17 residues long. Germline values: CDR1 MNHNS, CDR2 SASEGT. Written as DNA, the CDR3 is TGTGCCAGCAGTGAAGCGCAGCCAGGGAGGAAGAACACTGAAGCTTTCTTT. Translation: CASSEAQPGRKNTEAFF.

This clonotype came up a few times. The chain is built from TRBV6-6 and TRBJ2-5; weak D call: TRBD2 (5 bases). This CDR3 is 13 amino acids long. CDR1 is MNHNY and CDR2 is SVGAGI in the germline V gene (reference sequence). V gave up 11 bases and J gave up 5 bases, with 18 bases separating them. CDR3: CAHSGGQLETQYF. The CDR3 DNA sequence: TGTGCCCACTCAGGCGGGCAGCTGGAGACCCAGTACTTC.

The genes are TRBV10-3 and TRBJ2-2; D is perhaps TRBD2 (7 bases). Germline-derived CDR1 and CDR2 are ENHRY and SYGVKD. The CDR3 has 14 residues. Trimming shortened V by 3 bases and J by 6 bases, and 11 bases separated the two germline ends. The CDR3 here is CAISDRGAAGELFF. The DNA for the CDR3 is TGTGCCATCAGTGATCGGGGGGCTGCCGGGGAGCTGTTTTTT.

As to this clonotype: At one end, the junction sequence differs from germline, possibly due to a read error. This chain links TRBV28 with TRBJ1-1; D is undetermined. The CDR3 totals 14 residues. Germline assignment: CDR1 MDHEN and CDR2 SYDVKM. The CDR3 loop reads CVSSSRERNTEAFF. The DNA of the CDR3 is TGTGTCAGCAGTTCCCGGGAGAGGAACACTGAAGCTTTCTTT.